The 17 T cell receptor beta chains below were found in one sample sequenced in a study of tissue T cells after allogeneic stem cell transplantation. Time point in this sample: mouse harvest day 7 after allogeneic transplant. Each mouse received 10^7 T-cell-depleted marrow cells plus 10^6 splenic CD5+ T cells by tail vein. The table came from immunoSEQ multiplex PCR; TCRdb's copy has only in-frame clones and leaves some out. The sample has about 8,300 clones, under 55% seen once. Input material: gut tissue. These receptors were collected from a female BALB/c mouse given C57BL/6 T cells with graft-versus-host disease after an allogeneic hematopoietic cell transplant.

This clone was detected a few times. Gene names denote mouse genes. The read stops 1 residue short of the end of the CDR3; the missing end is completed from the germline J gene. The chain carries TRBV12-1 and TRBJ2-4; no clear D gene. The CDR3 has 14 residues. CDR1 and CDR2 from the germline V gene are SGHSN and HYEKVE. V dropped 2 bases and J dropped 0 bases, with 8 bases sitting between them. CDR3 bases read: TGTGCCAGCTCTCCGACAACTAGTCAAAACACCTTGTAC. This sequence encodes CASSPTTSQNTLY. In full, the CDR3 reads CASSPTTSQNTLYF.

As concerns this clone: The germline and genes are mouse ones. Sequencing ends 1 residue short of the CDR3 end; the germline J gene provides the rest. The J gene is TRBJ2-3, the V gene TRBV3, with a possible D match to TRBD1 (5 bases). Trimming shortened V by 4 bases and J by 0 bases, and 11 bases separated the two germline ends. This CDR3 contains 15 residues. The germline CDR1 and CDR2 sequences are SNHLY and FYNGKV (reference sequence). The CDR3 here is CASSSRTTSAETLYF. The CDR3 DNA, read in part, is TGTGCCAGCAGCTCACGGACAACTAGTGCAGAAACGCTGTAT.

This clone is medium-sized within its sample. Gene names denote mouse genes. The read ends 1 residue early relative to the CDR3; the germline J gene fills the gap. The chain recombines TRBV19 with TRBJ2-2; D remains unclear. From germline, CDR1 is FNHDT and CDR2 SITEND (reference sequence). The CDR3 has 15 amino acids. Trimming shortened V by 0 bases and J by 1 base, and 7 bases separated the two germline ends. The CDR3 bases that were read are TGTGCCAGCAGTATAGTCAGGAGAAACACCGGGCAGCTCTAC. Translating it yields CASSIVRRNTGQLY. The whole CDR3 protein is CASSIVRRNTGQLYF.

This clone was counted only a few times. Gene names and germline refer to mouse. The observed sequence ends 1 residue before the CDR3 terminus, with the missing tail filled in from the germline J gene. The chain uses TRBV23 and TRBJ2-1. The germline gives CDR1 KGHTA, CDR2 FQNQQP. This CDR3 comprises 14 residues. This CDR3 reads CSSSQVGNYAEQFF. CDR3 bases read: TGCTCCAGCAGTCAAGTGGGAAACTATGCTGAGCAGTTC.

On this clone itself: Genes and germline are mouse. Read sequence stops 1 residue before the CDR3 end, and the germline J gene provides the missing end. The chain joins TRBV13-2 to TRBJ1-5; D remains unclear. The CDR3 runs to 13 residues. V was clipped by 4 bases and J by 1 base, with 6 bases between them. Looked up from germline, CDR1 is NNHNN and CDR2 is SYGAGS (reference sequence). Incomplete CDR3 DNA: TGTGCCAGCGGTCCTGGGAACAACCAGGCTCCGCTT. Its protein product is CASGPGNNQAPL. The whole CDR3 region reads CASGPGNNQAPLF.

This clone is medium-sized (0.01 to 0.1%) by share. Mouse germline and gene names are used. CDR3: CASGDVGTNERLFF. CDR3 DNA (partial): TGTGCCAGCGGTGATGTGGGGACCAACGAAAGATTATTT. The genes are TRBV13-2 and TRBJ1-4; D not certain. The missing CDR3 end, 1 residue past where the read stops, is filled in from the germline J gene. The V gene lost 0 bases and the J gene lost 3 bases, with 6 bases spanning the gap. The CDR3 totals 14 residues. Germline V gene lookup returns CDR1 NNHNN and CDR2 SYGAGS (reference sequence).

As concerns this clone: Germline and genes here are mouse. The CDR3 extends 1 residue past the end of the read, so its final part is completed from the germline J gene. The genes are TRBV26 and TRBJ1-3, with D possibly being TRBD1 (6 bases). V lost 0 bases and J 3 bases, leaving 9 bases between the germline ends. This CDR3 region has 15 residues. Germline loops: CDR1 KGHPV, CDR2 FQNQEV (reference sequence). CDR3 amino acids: CASSLSRGLGNTLYF. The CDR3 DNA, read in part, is TGTGCCAGCAGTCTGTCGCGGGGGCTTGGAAATACGCTCTAT.

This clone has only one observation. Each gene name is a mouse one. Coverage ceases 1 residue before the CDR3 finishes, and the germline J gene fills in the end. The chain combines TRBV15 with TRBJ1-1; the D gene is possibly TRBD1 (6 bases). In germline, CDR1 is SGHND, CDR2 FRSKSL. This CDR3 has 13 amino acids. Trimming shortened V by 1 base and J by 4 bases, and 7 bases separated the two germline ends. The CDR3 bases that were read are TGTGCCAGCAGTTTAGGGACAGCCACAGAAGTCTTC. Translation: CASSLGTATEVF. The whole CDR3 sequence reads CASSLGTATEVFF.

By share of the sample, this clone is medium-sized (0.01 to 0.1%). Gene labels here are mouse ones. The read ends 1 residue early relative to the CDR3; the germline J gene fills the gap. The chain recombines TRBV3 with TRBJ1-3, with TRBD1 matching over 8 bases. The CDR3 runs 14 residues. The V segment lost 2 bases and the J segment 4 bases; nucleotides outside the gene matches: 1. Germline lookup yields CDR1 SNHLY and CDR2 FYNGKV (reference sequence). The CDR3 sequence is CASSLQGAGNTLYF. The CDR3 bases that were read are TGTGCCAGCAGCTTACAGGGGGCAGGAAATACGCTCTAT.

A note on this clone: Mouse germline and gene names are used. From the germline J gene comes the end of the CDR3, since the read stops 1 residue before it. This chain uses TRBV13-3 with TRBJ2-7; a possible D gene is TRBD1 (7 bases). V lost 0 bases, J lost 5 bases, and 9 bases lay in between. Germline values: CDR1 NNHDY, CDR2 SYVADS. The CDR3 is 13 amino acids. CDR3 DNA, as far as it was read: TGTGCCAGCAGTGATGAAGGGGGCGATGAACAGTAC. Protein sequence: CASSDEGGDEQY. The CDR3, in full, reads CASSDEGGDEQYF.

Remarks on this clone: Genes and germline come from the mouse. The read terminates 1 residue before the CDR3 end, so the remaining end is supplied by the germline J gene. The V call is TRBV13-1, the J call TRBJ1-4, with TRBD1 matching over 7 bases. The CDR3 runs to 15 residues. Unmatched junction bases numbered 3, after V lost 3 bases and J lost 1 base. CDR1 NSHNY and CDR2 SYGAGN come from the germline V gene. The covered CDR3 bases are TGTGCCAGCAGTGCGCAGGGGGGTTCCAACGAAAGATTATTT. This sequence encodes CASSAQGGSNERLF. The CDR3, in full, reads CASSAQGGSNERLFF.

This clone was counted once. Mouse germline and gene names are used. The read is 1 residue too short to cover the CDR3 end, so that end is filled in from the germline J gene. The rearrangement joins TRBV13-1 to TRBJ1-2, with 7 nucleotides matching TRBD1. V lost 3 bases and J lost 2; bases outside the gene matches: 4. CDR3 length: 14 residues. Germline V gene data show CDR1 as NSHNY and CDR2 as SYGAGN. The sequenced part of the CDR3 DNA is TGTGCCAGCAGTGGGGGACAGTTTAACTCCGACTACACC. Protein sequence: CASSGGQFNSDYT. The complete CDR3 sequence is CASSGGQFNSDYTF.

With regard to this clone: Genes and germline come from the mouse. This chain's CDR3 is CASRTRGTETLYF. CDR3 DNA, as far as it was read: TGTGCAAGCAGGACCAGGGGGACAGAAACGCTGTAT. The V and J genes are TRBV16 and TRBJ2-3; 7 bases line up with TRBD1. Read sequence stops 1 residue before the CDR3 end, and the germline J gene provides the missing end. After removal of 6 bases from V and 4 bases from J, the junction contained 4 bases not matched to a gene. The germline CDR1 and CDR2 sequences are SGHSA and FRNQAP. This CDR3 spans 13 amino acids.

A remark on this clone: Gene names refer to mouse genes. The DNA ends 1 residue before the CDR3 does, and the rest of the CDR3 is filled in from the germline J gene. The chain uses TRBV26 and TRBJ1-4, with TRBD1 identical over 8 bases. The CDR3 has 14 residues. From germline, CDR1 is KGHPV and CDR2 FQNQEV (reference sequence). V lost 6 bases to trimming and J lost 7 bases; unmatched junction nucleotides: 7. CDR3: CASSPGTGPERLFF. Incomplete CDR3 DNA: TGTGCCAGCAGCCCCGGGACAGGTCCCGAAAGATTATTT. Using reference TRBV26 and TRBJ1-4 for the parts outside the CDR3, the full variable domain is NSKVIQTPRYLVKGQGQKAKMRCIPEKGHPVVFWYQQNKNNEFKFLINFQNQEVLQQIDMTEKRFSAECPSNSPCSLEIQSSEAGDSALYLCASSPGTGPERLFFGHGTKLSVL.

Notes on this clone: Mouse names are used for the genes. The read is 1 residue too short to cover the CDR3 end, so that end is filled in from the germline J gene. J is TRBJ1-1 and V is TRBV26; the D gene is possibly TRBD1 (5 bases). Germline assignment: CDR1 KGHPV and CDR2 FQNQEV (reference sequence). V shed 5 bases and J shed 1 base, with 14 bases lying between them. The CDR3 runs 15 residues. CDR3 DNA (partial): TGTGCCAGCAGTTTATCAGGGAAAGGAAACACAGAAGTCTTC. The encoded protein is CASSLSGKGNTEVF. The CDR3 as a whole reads CASSLSGKGNTEVFF.

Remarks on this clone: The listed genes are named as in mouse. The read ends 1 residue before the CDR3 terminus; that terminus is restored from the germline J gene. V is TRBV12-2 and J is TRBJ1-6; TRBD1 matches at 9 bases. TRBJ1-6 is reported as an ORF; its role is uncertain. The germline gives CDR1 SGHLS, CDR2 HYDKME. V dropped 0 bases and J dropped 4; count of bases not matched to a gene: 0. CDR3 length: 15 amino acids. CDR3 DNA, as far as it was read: TGTGCCAGCTCTCTCGGGACAGGGTATAATTCGCCCCTCTAC. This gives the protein CASSLGTGYNSPLY. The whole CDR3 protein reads CASSLGTGYNSPLYF.

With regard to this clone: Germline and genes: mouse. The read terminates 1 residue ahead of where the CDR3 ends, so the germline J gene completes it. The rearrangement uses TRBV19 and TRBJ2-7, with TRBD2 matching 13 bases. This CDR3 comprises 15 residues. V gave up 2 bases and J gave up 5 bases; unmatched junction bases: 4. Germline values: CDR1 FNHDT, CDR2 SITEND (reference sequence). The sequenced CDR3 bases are TGTGCCAGCAGTATCGGACTGGGGGGGCGCGATGAACAGTAC. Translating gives CASSIGLGGRDEQY. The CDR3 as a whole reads CASSIGLGGRDEQYF.